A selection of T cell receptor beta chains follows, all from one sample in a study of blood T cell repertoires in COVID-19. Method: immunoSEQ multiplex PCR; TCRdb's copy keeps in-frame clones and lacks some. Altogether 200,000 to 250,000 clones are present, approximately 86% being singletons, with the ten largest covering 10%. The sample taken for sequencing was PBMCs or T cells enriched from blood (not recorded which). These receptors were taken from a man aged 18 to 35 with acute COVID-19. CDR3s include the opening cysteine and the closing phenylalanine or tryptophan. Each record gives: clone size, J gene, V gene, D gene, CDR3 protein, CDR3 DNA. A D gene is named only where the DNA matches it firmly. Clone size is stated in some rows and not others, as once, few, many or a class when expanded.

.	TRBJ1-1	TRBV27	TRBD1	CASSLQGQTEAFF	TGTGCCAGCAGTTTACAGGGACAGACTGAAGCTTTCTTT
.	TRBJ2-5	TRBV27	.	CASSTTLEETQYF	TGTGCCAGCAGTACCACCCTAGAAGAGACCCAGTACTTC
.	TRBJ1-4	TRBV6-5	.	CASTDQGWTNEKLFF	TGTGCCAGCACCGATCAGGGGTGGACTAATGAAAAACTGTTTTTT
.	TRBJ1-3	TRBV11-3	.	CASSLDLRVKSSGNTIYF	TGTGCCAGCAGCTTAGATCTCCGGGTCAAATCCTCTGGAAACACCATATATTTT
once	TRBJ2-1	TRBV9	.	CASSVAVRGEQFF	TGTGCCAGCAGCGTAGCCGTAAGGGGTGAGCAGTTCTTC
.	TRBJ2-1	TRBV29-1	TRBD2	CSLAGSSYNEQFF	TGCAGCCTAGCGGGAAGCTCCTACAATGAGCAGTTCTTC
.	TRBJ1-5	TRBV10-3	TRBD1	CATGQEGNQPQHF	TGTGCCACCGGACAGGAGGGGAATCAGCCCCAGCATTTT
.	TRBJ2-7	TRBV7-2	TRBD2	CASSLGGLAGLSYEQYF	TGTGCCAGCAGCTTAGGGGGACTAGCGGGCCTCTCCTACGAGCAGTACTTC
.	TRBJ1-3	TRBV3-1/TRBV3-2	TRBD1	CASSQNRGRRGNTIYF	TGTGCCAGCAGCCAGAACAGGGGGCGACGTGGAAACACCATATATTTT
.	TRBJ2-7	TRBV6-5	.	CASSYSTGPQYF	TGTGCCAGCAGTTACTCCACAGGACCGCAGTACTTC
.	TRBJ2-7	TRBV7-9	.	CASIPTSSGTYEQYF	TGTGCCAGCATCCCTACTAGCTCTGGTACCTACGAGCAGTACTTC
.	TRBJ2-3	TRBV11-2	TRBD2	CASSPGLAGVIDTQYF	TGTGCCAGCAGCCCCGGACTAGCGGGAGTTATAGATACGCAGTATTTT
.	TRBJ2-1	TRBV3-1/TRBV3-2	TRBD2	CASSPGLAGTPQTNEQFF	TGTGCCAGCAGCCCGGGACTAGCGGGGACTCCACAAACGAATGAGCAGTTCTTC
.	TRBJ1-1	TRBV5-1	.	CASSNVNTEAFF	TGCGCCAGCAGTAATGTGAACACTGAAGCTTTCTTT
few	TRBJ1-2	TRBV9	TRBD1	CASHGTADQYGYTF	TGTGCCAGCCACGGGACAGCCGATCAATATGGCTACACCTTC
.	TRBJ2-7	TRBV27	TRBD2	CASSLGSGGGREQYF	TGTGCCAGCAGTTTAGGATCGGGGGGAGGTAGGGAGCAGTACTTC